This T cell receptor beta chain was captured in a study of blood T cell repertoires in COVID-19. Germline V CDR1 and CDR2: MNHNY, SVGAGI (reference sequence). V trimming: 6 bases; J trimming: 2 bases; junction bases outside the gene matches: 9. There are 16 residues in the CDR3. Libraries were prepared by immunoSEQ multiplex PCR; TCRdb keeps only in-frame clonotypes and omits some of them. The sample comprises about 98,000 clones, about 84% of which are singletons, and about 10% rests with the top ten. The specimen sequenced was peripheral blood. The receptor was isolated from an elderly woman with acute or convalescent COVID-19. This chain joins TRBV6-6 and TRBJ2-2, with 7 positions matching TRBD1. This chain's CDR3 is CASRTPGTANTGELFF. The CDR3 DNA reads TGTGCCAGCAGGACCCCCGGGACAGCTAACACCGGGGAGCTGTTTTTT.